The 28 T cell receptor beta chains below come from one sample, sequenced in a study of cytomegalovirus exposure and HLA in healthy donors. PCR used 60 Vbeta primers and 13 Jbeta primers. Generated by immunoSEQ multiplex PCR, the TCRdb table keeps only in-frame clones and is missing some. Recorded for this sample: roughly 53,000 clones. The sample was PBMCs. The receptor source for this set is a female donor in good health and CMV-seronegative.

J is TRBJ1-2 and V is TRBV19, with 9 bases lining up with TRBD1. The germline V gene has CDR1 LNHDA and CDR2 SQIVND (reference sequence). V shed 8 bases and J 4 bases; nucleotides not matched to a gene: 8. This CDR3 region has 14 residues. CDR3: CASDTGGLVYGYTF. In DNA, the CDR3 is TGTGCCAGTGACACAGGGGGCTTAGTCTATGGCTACACCTTC. The full variable domain, in which reference TRBV19 and TRBJ1-2 provide the parts outside the CDR3, is DGGITQSPKYLFRKEGQNVTLSCEQNLNHDAMYWYRQDPGQGLRLIYYSQIVNDFQKGDIAEGYSVSREKKESFPLTVTSAQKNPTAFYLCASDTGGLVYGYTFGSGTRLTVV.

Here the CDR3 reads CASSQESSQPQHF. In nucleotides, the CDR3 is TGTGCCAGCAGCCAAGAATCGTCTCAGCCCCAGCATTTT. This chain connects TRBV4-2 to TRBJ1-5; D gene ambiguous. The length of the CDR3 is 13 residues. Germline V gene lookup returns CDR1 LGHNA and CDR2 YNFKEQ. The V end was cut by 0 bases, the J end by 6 bases, with 6 bases between.

The chain recombines TRBV6-4 with TRBJ2-3; 9 bases are shared with TRBD2. V lost 3 bases to trimming and J lost 5 bases; unmatched junction nucleotides: 3. This CDR3 has 14 amino acids. CDR1 is MRHNA, CDR2 SNTAGT, per germline. This chain's CDR3 is CASSETSGRDTQYF. As DNA, the CDR3 is TGTGCCAGCAGTGAGACTAGCGGTCGAGATACGCAGTATTTT.

The genes are TRBV30 and TRBJ2-7, with 8 bases matching TRBD2. Per germline, CDR1 GTSNPN and CDR2 SVGIG (reference sequence). The junction had 6 bases not matched to a gene; V was cut back by 4 bases and J by 4 bases. CDR3 length: 13 residues. CDR3 sequence: CAWITGGGYEQYF. The DNA of the CDR3 is TGTGCCTGGATTACCGGGGGGGGGTACGAGCAGTACTTC.

The chain is built from TRBV6-1 and TRBJ1-4; a possible D gene is TRBD1 (5 bases). Trimming took 2 bases from V and 7 from J, leaving 8 bases between them. Per the germline V gene, CDR1 is MNHNS and CDR2 is SASEGT. This CDR3 spans 13 amino acids. CDR3 sequence reads: CASSEFQGEKLFF. The CDR3 DNA reads TGTGCCAGCAGTGAATTCCAGGGTGAAAAACTGTTTTTT.

The gene calls are TRBV13 and TRBJ2-3; tentatively, D is TRBD2 (5 bases). V was cut by 5 bases and J by 4 bases, with 16 bases left in between. This CDR3 has 15 amino acids. Germline-derived CDR1 and CDR2 are PRHDT and FYEKMQ (reference sequence). The CDR3 coding sequence is TGTGCCAGCAGCGCCGGGAACTTAGGGCCAGATACGCAGTATTTT. Its translation is CASSAGNLGPDTQYF.

This chain joins TRBV6-5 and TRBJ1-4, with no clear D. V shed 2 bases and J shed 0 bases, with 4 bases lying between them. This CDR3 contains 14 residues. CDR1 and CDR2 from the germline V gene are MNHEY and SVGAGI. The DNA for the CDR3 is TGTGCCAGCAGTTACCGTGCAACTAATGAAAAACTGTTTTTT. This gives the protein CASSYRATNEKLFF.

This sequence joins TRBV7-2 and TRBJ1-1; 7 nucleotides align to TRBD1. The CDR3 spans 19 residues. V shed 2 bases and J 5 bases; nucleotides not matched to a gene: 20. The germline gives CDR1 SGHTA, CDR2 FQGNSA. The CDR3 region has the DNA TGTGCCAGCAGCTTATCTCTGGGGCTCCGACAGGGAGTGCGGACTGAAGCTTTCTTT. Its protein is CASSLSLGLRQGVRTEAFF.

The V and J genes are TRBV29-1 and TRBJ2-7; possibly TRBD1 for D (8 bases). The CDR3 spans 14 residues. Trimming removed 7 bases from V and 1 base from J, with 17 bases in between. Germline V CDR1 and CDR2: SQVTM, ANQGSEA. DNA of the CDR3: TGCAGCGCGGGGGGCGGGACAGGTTCCTACGAGCAGTACTTC. This gives the protein CSAGGGTGSYEQYF.

This chain links TRBV2 with TRBJ2-7, with 10 bases lining up with TRBD2. This CDR3 is built from 12 residues. Germline loops: CDR1 SNHLY, CDR2 FYNNEI. J was trimmed by 4 bases and V by 8 bases; bases with no gene match: 2. Here the CDR3 reads CASGTSVYEQYF. As DNA, the CDR3 is TGTGCCAGCGGGACTAGCGTTTACGAGCAGTACTTC.

For this clone: At one of its ends the junction is not consistent with the germline gene, which may arise from a read error. V usage is TRBV2 and J usage is TRBJ2-3; D remains ambiguous. This CDR3 has 14 amino acids. Germline CDR1 and CDR2: SNHLY and FYNNEI. This CDR3 is CASREGFGPDTQYF. The CDR3 coding sequence is TGTGCCAGCCGTGAAGGTTTTGGCCCAGATACGCAGTATTTT.

The chain carries TRBV10-3 and TRBJ1-1; TRBD1 might be the D (6 bases). This CDR3 contains 14 residues. Trimming removed 6 bases at V and 4 bases at J, with 15 bases between. CDR1 ENHRY and CDR2 SYGVKD come from the germline V gene. CDR3 sequence reads: CAIRLTGTGTEAFF. CDR3 nucleotides: TGTGCCATCAGGCTAACAGGGACCGGCACTGAAGCTTTCTTT.

V and J are TRBV4-3 and TRBJ1-6; D is undetermined. The CDR3 spans 14 residues. V was pared by 1 base and J by 9 bases, with 10 bases between. The germline V gene encodes CDR1 LGHNA and CDR2 YSLEER. The CDR3 region has the DNA TGCGCCAGCAGCCAAGTTACGAGTACTTCACCCCTCCACTTT. This sequence encodes CASSQVTSTSPLHF.

V is TRBV11-3 and J is TRBJ1-4; D unclear. The CDR3 runs to 14 residues. Germline V CDR1 and CDR2: SGHNT, YENEEA. The germline V and J ends were trimmed by 1 base and 4 bases, with 7 bases remaining between them. The CDR3 here is CASSLGQFNEKLFF. In nucleotides, the CDR3 is TGTGCCAGCAGCTTAGGGCAGTTTAATGAAAAACTGTTTTTT.

The chain joins TRBV5-4 to TRBJ1-1, with D perhaps matching TRBD1 (5 bases). The V gene's germline CDR1 is SGHNT and CDR2 YYREEE (reference sequence). The V end lost 0 bases, the J end lost 3 bases, and 15 bases lay between the germline ends. The CDR3 runs to 16 residues. The CDR3 spells CASSLVPGGRDTEAFF. Here the CDR3 DNA reads TGTGCCAGCAGCTTGGTTCCCGGGGGTCGGGACACTGAAGCTTTCTTT.

The V and J genes are TRBV5-1 and TRBJ1-1; the D is unclear. V was shortened by 0 bases and J by 0 bases, with 6 bases between the two germline ends. This CDR3 has 14 amino acids. Germline assignment: CDR1 SGHRS and CDR2 YFSETQ. CDR3 loop: CASSLENMNTEAFF. CDR3 coding DNA: TGCGCCAGCAGCTTGGAGAACATGAACACTGAAGCTTTCTTT.

The CDR3 protein is CASSTRDRYNEQFF. DNA for the CDR3: TGTGCCAGCAGCACGAGGGACAGATACAATGAGCAGTTCTTC. The rearrangement uses TRBV13 and TRBJ2-1, with 7 bases lining up with TRBD1. The CDR3 contains 14 residues. Germline CDR1 and CDR2: PRHDT and FYEKMQ (reference sequence). The J segment lost 4 bases and the V segment lost 5 bases, leaving 5 bases of the junction unmatched.

V usage is TRBV2 and J usage is TRBJ1-4; D gene uncertain. The CDR3 is 14 amino acids. Germline loops: CDR1 SNHLY, CDR2 FYNNEI. Trimming shortened V by 5 bases and J by 8 bases, and 15 bases separated the two germline ends. CDR3 amino acids: CASSLRVGKEKLFF. In DNA form, the CDR3 reads TGTGCCAGCAGTCTGAGGGTGGGGAAAGAAAAACTGTTTTTT.

The rearrangement links TRBV29-1 to TRBJ1-2; 8 nucleotides match TRBD1. The CDR3 covers 12 residues. The germline V gene has CDR1 SQVTM and CDR2 ANQGSEA. V trimming: 7 bases; J trimming: 5 bases; junction bases outside the gene matches: 6. The CDR3 loop reads CSAWTGPYGYTF. The CDR3 region has the DNA TGCAGCGCTTGGACAGGGCCTTATGGCTACACCTTC.

This chain connects TRBV5-1 to TRBJ2-7; tentative D call: TRBD2 (5 bases). Trimming removed 2 bases from V and 6 bases from J, with 18 bases in between. CDR1 is SGHRS and CDR2 is YFSETQ in the germline V gene. This CDR3 comprises 15 residues. CDR3: CASSLITSGLSEQYF. CDR3 coding DNA: TGCGCCAGCAGCTTAATAACTAGTGGGCTCTCCGAGCAGTACTTC.

V usage is TRBV9 and J usage is TRBJ1-2, with no clear D. Germline V gene data show CDR1 as SGDLS and CDR2 as YYNGEE. Trimming took 0 bases from V and 8 from J, leaving 8 bases between them. This CDR3 is built from 12 residues. The CDR3 sequence: CASSVARQGYTF. CDR3 DNA: TGTGCCAGCAGCGTAGCCAGGCAGGGCTACACCTTC.

In nucleotides, the CDR3 is TGTGCCAGCATCTCCGGGTACTCCTACGAGCAGTACTTC. It translates to CASISGYSYEQYF. The gene calls are TRBV2 and TRBJ2-7; D is unclear. The CDR3 runs to 13 residues. V was clipped by 7 bases and J by 0 bases, with 10 bases between them. CDR1 and CDR2 from the germline V gene are SNHLY and FYNNEI.

The chain is built from TRBV7-9 and TRBJ1-1, with D perhaps TRBD1 (5 bases). Germline values: CDR1 SEHNR, CDR2 FQNEAQ (reference sequence). The CDR3 is made up of 16 amino acids. V was clipped by 2 bases and J by 0 bases, with 13 bases between them. The CDR3 here is CASSLPRGFMNTEAFF. The CDR3 DNA sequence: TGTGCCAGCAGCTTACCCCGGGGGTTCATGAACACTGAAGCTTTCTTT.

This rearrangement joins TRBV18 to TRBJ2-5, with 7 bases fitting TRBD1. CDR3 length equals 14 residues. The V segment lost 6 bases and the J segment 5 bases; nucleotides outside the gene matches: 9. Looked up from germline, CDR1 is KGHSH and CDR2 is LQKENI. CDR3 in amino acids: CASSRRQGGETQYF. For the CDR3, the DNA is TGTGCCAGCTCGCGAAGACAGGGCGGGGAGACCCAGTACTTC.

Turning to this clone: One junction end does not reproduce the germline sequence, and a read error may be involved. This chain uses TRBV2 with TRBJ2-3; D remains ambiguous. The CDR3 runs 14 residues. Per germline, CDR1 SNHLY and CDR2 FYNNEI. CDR3 DNA sequence: TGTGCCAGCAGTGATGGCTTTAGCAGAGATACGCAGTATTTT. It specifies CASSDGFSRDTQYF.

The V call is TRBV5-4, the J call TRBJ2-7; TRBD1 might be the D (5 bases). This CDR3 comprises 15 residues. Trimming pared 7 bases from V and 2 bases from J, leaving 19 bases between. Germline CDR1 reads SGHNT; CDR2 reads YYREEE (reference sequence). The CDR3 here is CASSEGDPLAYEQYF. In DNA form, the CDR3 reads TGTGCCAGCTCCGAAGGGGATCCTCTCGCCTACGAGCAGTACTTC.

The chain has TRBV29-1 and TRBJ2-1; 12 bases map to TRBD1. The CDR3 loop spans 13 amino acids. V was clipped by 2 bases and J by 12 bases; unmatched bases: 5. Germline assignment: CDR1 SQVTM and CDR2 ANQGSEA. The chain's CDR3 is CSVEWGQGAGQFF. In nucleotides, the CDR3 is TGCAGCGTTGAATGGGGACAGGGGGCAGGGCAGTTCTTC.

The chain has TRBV11-2 and TRBJ1-2, with D perhaps TRBD1 (6 bases). Germline V gene data show CDR1 as SGHAT and CDR2 as FQNNGV. Trimming pared 5 bases from V and 2 bases from J, leaving 9 bases between. This CDR3 spans 13 amino acids. The DNA for the CDR3 is TGTGCCAGCAGCCCAGGGGTAAACTATGGCTACACCTTC. This sequence encodes CASSPGVNYGYTF.